Listed below are T cell receptor beta chains from one sample, sequenced in a study of cytotoxic CD8 clonotypes in ibrutinib-treated CLL. Generated by immunoSEQ multiplex PCR, the TCRdb table keeps only in-frame clones and is missing some. The table records hundreds of thousands of clones, roughly 79% of them present only once. Source: PBMCs, taken before ibrutinib treatment. The receptors stem from a human donor with chronic lymphocytic leukemia. The CDR3 runs from the conserved cysteine through the conserved F or W. A D gene is named only where the DNA matches it firmly. Clone size appears in some rows only: once, few, many, or a class for an expanded clone.

d_call: TRBD1
j_call: TRBJ1-4
clone_size: .
v_call: TRBV15
cdr3_nt: TGTGCCACCAAAACGGGACAGGGACGTTTCGCTGAAAAACTGTTTTTT
cdr3_aa: CATKTGQGRFAEKLFF

d_call: .
j_call: TRBJ2-1
clone_size: .
v_call: TRBV6-6
cdr3_nt: TGTGCCAGCACCCCTCGGGTCTACAATGAGCAGTTCTTC
cdr3_aa: CASTPRVYNEQFF

d_call: .
j_call: TRBJ2-6
clone_size: .
v_call: TRBV7-3
cdr3_nt: TGTGCCAGCAGCTTACAGAGAGCTGGGGCCAACGTCCTGACTTTC
cdr3_aa: CASSLQRAGANVLTF

d_call: .
j_call: TRBJ2-5
clone_size: .
v_call: TRBV9
cdr3_nt: TGTGCCAGCAGCGTAGATTGGGGGCTCGGGAAGACCCAGTACTTC
cdr3_aa: CASSVDWGLGKTQYF

d_call: TRBD1
j_call: TRBJ1-3
clone_size: .
v_call: TRBV7-2
cdr3_nt: TGTGCCAGCAGCCTGACAGGGGGCCACGGAAACACCATATATTTT
cdr3_aa: CASSLTGGHGNTIYF

d_call: .
j_call: TRBJ2-7
clone_size: .
v_call: TRBV6-5
cdr3_nt: TGTGCCAGCAGTTACCAGGGGGGGACCAGCTCCTACGAGCAGTACTTC
cdr3_aa: CASSYQGGTSSYEQYF

d_call: .
j_call: TRBJ1-2
clone_size: .
v_call: TRBV6-5
cdr3_nt: TGTGCCAGCAGTAACCCTAAAGGGAACAACTATGGCTACACCTTC
cdr3_aa: CASSNPKGNNYGYTF

d_call: .
j_call: TRBJ2-1
clone_size: .
v_call: TRBV7-9
cdr3_nt: TGTGCCAGCGCCCCGGGTTATGAGCAGTTCTTC
cdr3_aa: CASAPGYEQFF

d_call: .
j_call: TRBJ1-2
clone_size: .
v_call: TRBV19
cdr3_nt: TGTGCCAGTAGTATGGCCAGGGCCCATTATGGCTACACCTTC
cdr3_aa: CASSMARAHYGYTF

d_call: .
j_call: TRBJ2-2
clone_size: .
v_call: TRBV30
cdr3_nt: TGTGCCTGGAGCCTGCGGGGCCCCCACCGGGAGCTGTTTTTT
cdr3_aa: CAWSLRGPHRELFF

d_call: .
j_call: TRBJ2-7
clone_size: .
v_call: TRBV19
cdr3_nt: TGTGCCAGTAGTATAGACCTCGGACAGACCTACGAGCAGTACTTC
cdr3_aa: CASSIDLGQTYEQYF

d_call: .
j_call: TRBJ1-2
clone_size: .
v_call: TRBV27
cdr3_nt: TGTGCCAGCGCGGACAGCCCTTTCTATGGCTACACCTTC
cdr3_aa: CASADSPFYGYTF

d_call: .
j_call: TRBJ2-1
clone_size: .
v_call: TRBV30
cdr3_nt: TGTGCCTGGAGTGTCCAGGTGCTGGGGGCGTCATTCTTC
cdr3_aa: CAWSVQVLGASFF

d_call: TRBD2
j_call: TRBJ2-3
clone_size: .
v_call: TRBV4-3
cdr3_nt: TGCGCCAGCAGCCAAGACTGGGAGGGGCAAAGCACAGATACGCAGTATTTT
cdr3_aa: CASSQDWEGQSTDTQYF

d_call: .
j_call: TRBJ1-2
clone_size: once
v_call: TRBV9
cdr3_nt: TGTGCCAGCAGCGTAGGGGGGGACTATGGCTACACCTTC
cdr3_aa: CASSVGGDYGYTF

d_call: TRBD2
j_call: TRBJ2-5
clone_size: once
v_call: TRBV7-2
cdr3_nt: TGTGCCAGCAGCGTCCTGGCGGGAGAGAAGACCCAGTACTTC
cdr3_aa: CASSVLAGEKTQYF

d_call: .
j_call: TRBJ2-7
clone_size: once
v_call: TRBV10-2
cdr3_nt: TGCGCCAGCTGGTCAGAAGCCTACGAGCAGTACTTC
cdr3_aa: CASWSEAYEQYF

d_call: TRBD2
j_call: TRBJ2-1
clone_size: .
v_call: TRBV9
cdr3_nt: TGTGCCAGCACCCCCAGCGGGAGCAGTAACAATGAGCAGTTCTTC
cdr3_aa: CASTPSGSSNNEQFF

d_call: .
j_call: TRBJ2-1
clone_size: .
v_call: TRBV11-3
cdr3_nt: TGTGCCAGCAGCGTCGGACTGGACAACAATGAGCAGTTCTTC
cdr3_aa: CASSVGLDNNEQFF

d_call: TRBD1
j_call: TRBJ2-7
clone_size: .
v_call: TRBV5-1
cdr3_nt: TGCGCCAGCAGCAACGGACAGGGCTTTCTCTACGAGCAGTACTTC
cdr3_aa: CASSNGQGFLYEQYF

d_call: .
j_call: TRBJ1-2
clone_size: .
v_call: TRBV6-5
cdr3_nt: TGTGCCAGCAGTTACTCGTTATACTATGGCTACACCTTC
cdr3_aa: CASSYSLYYGYTF

d_call: .
j_call: TRBJ2-7
clone_size: .
v_call: TRBV5-1
cdr3_nt: TGCGCCAGCAGCTTGGTGGACTTAGGTTACGAGCAGTACTTC
cdr3_aa: CASSLVDLGYEQYF

d_call: TRBD1
j_call: TRBJ1-5
clone_size: .
v_call: TRBV29-1
cdr3_nt: TGCAGCGTGGGGCAATGGGACAGGGAACTTTATAGCAATCAGCCCCAGCATTTT
cdr3_aa: CSVGQWDRELYSNQPQHF

d_call: .
j_call: TRBJ2-5
clone_size: few
v_call: TRBV2
cdr3_nt: TGTGCCAGCAGTGAACTCCATCCCCGAGAGGAGACCCAGTACTTC
cdr3_aa: CASSELHPREETQYF

d_call: .
j_call: TRBJ2-5
clone_size: .
v_call: TRBV4-2
cdr3_nt: TGTGCCAGCAGCCTGTACCGGGACGGCCAAGAGACCCAGTACTTC
cdr3_aa: CASSLYRDGQETQYF

d_call: TRBD1
j_call: TRBJ2-7
clone_size: .
v_call: TRBV29-1
cdr3_nt: TGCAGCGTTGAAGATCGGACAGGGACCTACGAGCAGTACTTC
cdr3_aa: CSVEDRTGTYEQYF

d_call: .
j_call: TRBJ2-1
clone_size: .
v_call: TRBV11-3
cdr3_nt: TGTGCCAGCAGCTTAGATCATGGATCTAGTTGGGGCTATGACAATGAGCAGTTCTTC
cdr3_aa: CASSLDHGSSWGYDNEQFF

d_call: .
j_call: TRBJ2-7
clone_size: .
v_call: TRBV27
cdr3_nt: TGTGCCAGCAGTTTCAACTACGAGCAGTACTTC
cdr3_aa: CASSFNYEQYF

d_call: .
j_call: TRBJ1-2
clone_size: .
v_call: TRBV4-3
cdr3_nt: TGCGCCAGCAGCGATAGGCTAGGGGGACCCTATGGCTACACCTTC
cdr3_aa: CASSDRLGGPYGYTF

d_call: TRBD2
j_call: TRBJ2-3
clone_size: .
v_call: TRBV4-3
cdr3_nt: TGCGCCAGCAGCCAAGATCCGAGGACTAGCGGGAGCCAAGGCACAGATACGCAGTATTTT
cdr3_aa: CASSQDPRTSGSQGTDTQYF

d_call: TRBD1
j_call: TRBJ2-3
clone_size: few
v_call: TRBV29-1
cdr3_nt: TGCAGCGTTGAAGGGGACAGGGGAGGGACAGATACGCAGTATTTT
cdr3_aa: CSVEGDRGGTDTQYF

d_call: .
j_call: TRBJ2-3
clone_size: .
v_call: TRBV4-3
cdr3_nt: TGCGCCAGCAGCCCTGGGGTCGCAGTCACAGATACGCAGTATTTT
cdr3_aa: CASSPGVAVTDTQYF

d_call: .
j_call: TRBJ1-5
clone_size: .
v_call: TRBV19
cdr3_nt: TGTGCCACTTCCATTGACGGCAATCAGCCCCAGCATTTT
cdr3_aa: CATSIDGNQPQHF

d_call: TRBD1
j_call: TRBJ2-7
clone_size: .
v_call: TRBV29-1
cdr3_nt: TGCAGCGTTGGTGAGACAGGGTCCTACGAGCAGTACTTC
cdr3_aa: CSVGETGSYEQYF

d_call: TRBD2
j_call: TRBJ2-7
clone_size: .
v_call: TRBV10-1
cdr3_nt: TGCGCCAGCAGTGGGGGACTAGCGGGTCCCTACGAGCAGTACTTC
cdr3_aa: CASSGGLAGPYEQYF

d_call: .
j_call: TRBJ2-7
clone_size: .
v_call: TRBV5-4
cdr3_nt: TGTGCCAGCAGCTCAACGCGGGGAACCTACGAGCAGTACTTC
cdr3_aa: CASSSTRGTYEQYF

d_call: .
j_call: TRBJ1-1
clone_size: .
v_call: TRBV5-5
cdr3_nt: TGTGCCAGCAGCTTGTTTTCGGGGGTAACTGAAGCTTTCTTT
cdr3_aa: CASSLFSGVTEAFF

d_call: .
j_call: TRBJ2-2
clone_size: .
v_call: TRBV5-6
cdr3_nt: TGTGCCAGCGGATATGACATCCGGAACACCGGGGAGCTGTTTTTT
cdr3_aa: CASGYDIRNTGELFF

d_call: .
j_call: TRBJ1-5
clone_size: .
v_call: TRBV5-6
cdr3_nt: TGTGCCAGCAGCTTGAGACAGCTCAATCAGCCCCAGCATTTT
cdr3_aa: CASSLRQLNQPQHF

d_call: .
j_call: TRBJ2-3
clone_size: .
v_call: TRBV28
cdr3_nt: TGTGCCAGCAGTTCGGGGGCAGATACGCAGTATTTT
cdr3_aa: CASSSGADTQYF

d_call: .
j_call: TRBJ1-1
clone_size: .
v_call: TRBV18
cdr3_nt: TGTGCCAGCTCACCAGGTTGGACTGAAGCTTTCTTT
cdr3_aa: CASSPGWTEAFF

d_call: .
j_call: TRBJ1-5
clone_size: .
v_call: TRBV19
cdr3_nt: TGTGCCAGTAGATTCCTCGGTCAGGGAAAACAGCCCCAGCATTTT
cdr3_aa: CASRFLGQGKQPQHF

d_call: TRBD1
j_call: TRBJ2-6
clone_size: .
v_call: TRBV4-3
cdr3_nt: TGCGCCAGCAGCCGAGGCCCCGGGACAGGGCACTCTGGGGCCAACGTCCTGACTTTC
cdr3_aa: CASSRGPGTGHSGANVLTF

d_call: TRBD2
j_call: TRBJ2-5
clone_size: .
v_call: TRBV9
cdr3_nt: TGTGCCAGCAGCGCGATAACTAGCGCCGGGGGAGAGACCCAGTACTTC
cdr3_aa: CASSAITSAGGETQYF

d_call: TRBD2
j_call: TRBJ2-7
clone_size: .
v_call: TRBV7-7
cdr3_nt: TGTGCTAGCAGAAATAGAGGGGGGCGGGAGGGCCGGGAGCAGTACTTC
cdr3_aa: CASRNRGGREGREQYF

d_call: TRBD1
j_call: TRBJ2-7
clone_size: .
v_call: TRBV12-5
cdr3_nt: TGTGCTAGTGGTAGGGTCCGGGACAGGAGCTACGAGCAGTACTTC
cdr3_aa: CASGRVRDRSYEQYF

d_call: TRBD1
j_call: TRBJ2-7
clone_size: .
v_call: TRBV6-7
cdr3_nt: TGTGCCAGCAGTTGCGAGGACAGGGAAGTCTACGAGCAGTACTTC
cdr3_aa: CASSCEDREVYEQYF

d_call: TRBD2
j_call: TRBJ2-5
clone_size: .
v_call: TRBV5-1
cdr3_nt: TGCGCCAGCAGCTTGGTAGCGGGAGGGCCCCAAGAGACCCAGTACTTC
cdr3_aa: CASSLVAGGPQETQYF